The 25 T cell receptor beta chains below come from one sample, sequenced in a study of CD8+ T cells in alopecia areata. Treatment of the sample: oral pan-JAK inhibitor, 5-10 mg twice daily. Once RNA had been extracted, it was reverse transcribed into cDNA to act as the sequencing template. The repertoire was sequenced with immunoSEQ multiplex PCR; TCRdb's copy has only in-frame clones and lacks some. The sample records about 120,000 clones, approximately 57% being singletons. This sample comprised CD4+ T cells sorted from blood, obtained at week 4, from a patient treated with tofacitinib. The receptor source for this set is a human donor with alopecia areata.

The CDR3 DNA reads TGTGCCAGCAGCCAAGATTCTCGGCTAGCGGGGGGGCAAGAGACCCAGTACTTC. It codes for CASSQDSRLAGGQETQYF. This chain connects TRBV4-2 to TRBJ2-5; 12 bases map to TRBD2. V gave up 0 bases and J gave up 2 bases; unmatched junction bases: 7. The V gene's germline CDR1 is LGHNA and CDR2 YNFKEQ. The CDR3 extends over 18 amino acids.

V usage is TRBV6-1 and J usage is TRBJ2-1; 7 bases are a match to TRBD2. This CDR3 is 13 amino acids long. Germline V gene data show CDR1 as MNHNS and CDR2 as SASEGT. V lost 3 bases and J lost 10; bases outside the gene matches: 6. The CDR3 DNA reads TGTGCCAGCAGTGATATAGGAGCGGGGGAGCAGTTCTTC. This translates into CASSDIGAGEQFF.

The DNA for the CDR3 is TGTGCCAGCAGCACTGGTGGGACAGCTACGTACGAGCAGTACTTC. Its protein is CASSTGGTATYEQYF. The chain couples TRBV7-2 to TRBJ2-7, with 7 bases fitting TRBD1. Germline V CDR1 and CDR2: SGHTA, FQGNSA. After removal of 5 bases from V and 4 bases from J, the junction contained 11 bases not matched to a gene. There are 15 residues in the CDR3.

The rearrangement uses TRBV6-5 and TRBJ2-6, with D perhaps matching TRBD1 (6 bases). V gave up 2 bases and J gave up 1 base, with 9 bases separating them. The CDR3 is 16 amino acids. CDR1 and CDR2 (germline): MNHEY, SVGAGI. The CDR3 sequence is CASSYTTGSGANVLTF. As DNA, the CDR3 is TGTGCCAGCAGTTACACCACAGGGTCTGGGGCCAACGTCCTGACTTTC.

This clone was found a few times. This sequence joins TRBV7-2 and TRBJ2-2; D remains ambiguous. This CDR3 is built from 12 residues. V lost 5 bases to trimming and J lost 8 bases, with 9 bases between them. Germline V lookup: CDR1 SGHTA, CDR2 FQGNSA. The CDR3 here is CASSQRRGELFF. In nucleotides, the CDR3 is TGTGCCAGCAGCCAACGTCGTGGGGAGCTGTTTTTT.

The chain is built from TRBV29-1 and TRBJ2-5; tentatively, D is TRBD1 or TRBD2 (5 bases each). V was cut by 0 bases and J by 5 bases, with 10 bases left in between. Per germline, CDR1 SQVTM and CDR2 ANQGSEA. The CDR3 has 13 amino acids. CDR3 nucleotides: TGCAGCGTTGAAGAGACCTGGGGGGAGACCCAGTACTTC. It specifies CSVEETWGETQYF.

On this clone: Other nucleotide sequences in the sample specify the same CDR3. The gene calls are TRBV15 and TRBJ1-5, with TRBD1 as a possible D gene (6 bases). The CDR3 totals 14 residues. The V end was cut by 2 bases, the J end by 1 base, with 6 bases between. Germline CDR1 LNHNV, CDR2 YYDKDF (reference sequence). CDR3 residues: CATSRQGSNQPQHF. CDR3 sequence (DNA): TGTGCCACCAGCAGACAGGGGAGCAATCAGCCCCAGCATTTT.

The chain is built from TRBV30 and TRBJ1-4, with D possibly being TRBD1 (5 bases). Per the germline V gene, CDR1 is GTSNPN and CDR2 is SVGIG (reference sequence). Trimming removed 0 bases from V and 7 bases from J, with 15 bases in between. CDR3 length equals 15 residues. In DNA form, the CDR3 reads TGTGCCTGGAGTGTTGGGGCAGGGCTCGGTGAAAAACTGTTTTTT. The encoded protein is CAWSVGAGLGEKLFF.

The chain employs TRBV30 and TRBJ2-2, with TRBD2 matching 10 bases. Per germline, CDR1 GTSNPN and CDR2 SVGIG (reference sequence). J lost 10 bases, V lost 2 bases, and 7 bases had no gene match. The CDR3 length is 14 residues. CDR3 coding DNA: TGTGCCTGGAGTCGTGCTAGCGGGAGCGCGGAGCTGTTTTTT. This codes for CAWSRASGSAELFF.

The gene calls are TRBV29-1 and TRBJ2-2; possibly TRBD2 for D (5 bases). The V end was cut by 3 bases, the J end by 4 bases, with 9 bases between. CDR1 SQVTM and CDR2 ANQGSEA come from the germline V gene. CDR3 size: 13 residues. CDR3 amino acids: CSVEPTSTGELFF. The CDR3 nucleotides read TGCAGCGTTGAGCCTACTAGCACCGGGGAGCTGTTTTTT.

The chain combines TRBV5-4 with TRBJ1-2; maybe TRBD1 (5 bases). The V gene's germline CDR1 is SGHNT and CDR2 YYREEE (reference sequence). V was cut by 0 bases and J by 3 bases, with 12 bases left in between. CDR3 length: 15 residues. For the CDR3, the DNA is TGTGCCAGCAGCTTGGCAGGAGGGGCCGACTATGGCTACACCTTC. This translates into CASSLAGGADYGYTF.

The J gene is TRBJ2-5, the V gene TRBV29-1, with D possibly matching TRBD1 (8 bases). Germline CDR1 reads SQVTM; CDR2 reads ANQGSEA. The germline V and J ends were trimmed by 6 bases and 2 bases, with 13 bases remaining between them. CDR3 size: 13 residues. CDR3 protein: CSVAGQAQETQYF. The CDR3 nucleotides read TGCAGCGTAGCGGGACAGGCTCAAGAGACCCAGTACTTC.

The chain recombines TRBV2 with TRBJ2-3; D remains unclear. The CDR3 spans 13 residues. CDR1 is SNHLY and CDR2 is FYNNEI in the germline V gene. V was shortened by 6 bases and J by 0 bases, with 7 bases between the two germline ends. CDR3 sequence (DNA): TGTGCCAGCAGGGGTCCTAGCACAGATACGCAGTATTTT. Its translation: CASRGPSTDTQYF.

This chain links TRBV4-1 with TRBJ2-6; D is uncertain. The germline V gene encodes CDR1 MGHRA and CDR2 YSYEKL. The CDR3 covers 13 residues. Trimming stripped 4 bases from V and 1 base from J, with 2 bases between. In DNA, the CDR3 is TGCGCCAGCAGCCCATCTGGGGCCAACGTCCTGACTTTC. The encoded protein is CASSPSGANVLTF.

This clone occurred a few times. The CDR3: CASSLDLARVGDGYTF. For the CDR3, the DNA is TGTGCCAGCAGCTTAGATCTGGCGAGGGTCGGGGATGGCTACACCTTC. The chain has TRBV7-2 and TRBJ1-2, with no clear D. The V gene lost 1 base and the J gene lost 6 bases, with 18 bases spanning the gap. The CDR3 covers 16 residues. Germline CDR1 is SGHTA and CDR2 is FQGNSA.

This clone showed up just a few times. The V gene is TRBV29-1, the J gene TRBJ1-5; D unclear. Trimming cost V 2 bases and J 5 bases, with 10 bases left between them. The germline V gene encodes CDR1 SQVTM and CDR2 ANQGSEA. The CDR3 sequence is 13 residues long. The CDR3 bases are TGCAGCGTTGAATTAGGGTTCGATCAGCCCCAGCATTTT. It codes for CSVELGFDQPQHF. The full variable domain, in which reference TRBV29-1 and TRBJ1-5 provide the parts outside the CDR3, is SAVISQKPSRDICQRGTSLTIQCQVDSQVTMMFWYRQQPGQSLTLIATANQGSEATYESGFVIDKFPISRPNLTFSTLTVSNMSPEDSSIYLCSVELGFDQPQHFGDGTRLSIL.

The chain employs TRBV2 and TRBJ2-7, with D tentatively TRBD2 (6 bases). V lost 2 bases to trimming and J lost 5 bases, with 13 bases between them. Germline V CDR1 and CDR2: SNHLY, FYNNEI. The CDR3 is 14 amino acids. The CDR3 nucleotides read TGTGCCAGCAGTGAACGGGGGAGGTCCGACGAGCAGTACTTC. It encodes CASSERGRSDEQYF.

This clone was counted a few times. CDR3 coding DNA: TGTGCCTGGAGTCCGGGCAGGGCTGGGAATCAGCCCCAGCATTTT. Amino acid sequence: CAWSPGRAGNQPQHF. This chain links TRBV30 with TRBJ1-5; D is possibly TRBD1 (5 bases). The CDR3 is 15 residues long. Germline CDR1 GTSNPN, CDR2 SVGIG (reference sequence). Trimming left V 2 bases short and J 4 bases short, with 15 bases between.

The chain has TRBV7-9 and TRBJ1-2; D gene unclear. From germline, CDR1 is SEHNR and CDR2 FQNEAQ (reference sequence). V lost 8 bases to trimming and J lost 1 base, with 11 bases between them. CDR3 length: 13 amino acids. DNA of the CDR3: TGTGCCAGCTCCCAGGAGCTTAACTATGGCTACACCTTC. This encodes CASSQELNYGYTF.

This clone appeared once. The rearrangement uses TRBV5-1 and TRBJ2-2; possibly TRBD1 for D (6 bases). Trimming cost V 6 bases and J 7 bases, with 10 bases left between them. The CDR3 covers 12 residues. Germline-derived CDR1 and CDR2 are SGHRS and YFSETQ. CDR3 DNA sequence: TGCGCCAGCAAGCCGACAGGCGGGGAGCTGTTTTTT. It is translated as CASKPTGGELFF. Full variable domain (missing parts from reference TRBV5-1 and TRBJ2-2): KAGVTQTPRYLIKTRGQQVTLSCSPISGHRSVSWYQQTPGQGLQFLFEYFSETQRNKGNFPGRFSGRQFSNSRSEMNVSTLELGDSALYLCASKPTGGELFFGEGSRLTVL.

In its sample, this clone was seen once. J is TRBJ1-1 and V is TRBV5-4; D gene ambiguous. Germline assignment: CDR1 SGHNT and CDR2 YYREEE (reference sequence). The CDR3 is 16 residues long. Trimming left V 0 bases short and J 0 bases short, with 12 bases between. The CDR3 nucleotides are TGTGCCAGCAGCTTGGAAGGAGGTCGGGTGAACACTGAAGCTTTCTTT. Amino acid sequence: CASSLEGGRVNTEAFF.

The chain links TRBV5-6 to TRBJ2-5, with 9 nucleotides matching TRBD1. The CDR3 covers 14 residues. V lost 3 bases and J lost 3; bases outside the gene matches: 3. Germline assignment: CDR1 SGHDT and CDR2 YYEEEE. The CDR3 bases are TGTGCCAGCAGCTCACGGGACAGGGAAGAGACCCAGTACTTC. It encodes CASSSRDREETQYF.

V gene TRBV5-1 combines with J gene TRBJ2-2, with TRBD1 as a possible D gene (6 bases). The V and J ends lost 3 bases and 4 bases respectively, with 16 bases between them. Germline V gene lookup returns CDR1 SGHRS and CDR2 YFSETQ. This CDR3 has 16 amino acids. CDR3 bases: TGCGCCAGCAGCTCCGCCGTACAGGGTAGCACCGGGGAGCTGTTTTTT. It yields the protein CASSSAVQGSTGELFF.

The chain has TRBV7-3 and TRBJ2-2; 7 bases match TRBD1. The CDR3 spans 13 residues. From germline, CDR1 is SGHTA and CDR2 FQGTGA. Unmatched junction bases numbered 2, after V lost 5 bases and J lost 5 bases. The CDR3 bases are TGTGCCAGCAGCAAGGGGGCGACCGGGGAGCTGTTTTTT. It specifies CASSKGATGELFF.

The table lists this clone with a few counts. V usage is TRBV30 and J usage is TRBJ1-5; D might be TRBD1 (5 bases). V was trimmed by 0 bases and J by 6 bases, leaving 12 bases between them. The V gene's germline CDR1 is GTSNPN and CDR2 SVGIG (reference sequence). CDR3 length: 14 residues. The CDR3 region has the DNA TGTGCCTGGAGTGTACCAGGGCCAGTTCAGCCCCAGCATTTT. Translating gives CAWSVPGPVQPQHF.